One sample yielded the 6 T cell receptor beta chains listed below, sequenced in a study of T cells in Graves' hyperthyroidism and ophthalmopathy. Researchers took RNA transcripts and amplified the TCR beta CDR3 regions from them. HTBI primers were the set used in a first-round RT-PCR of the TCR CDR3. TCRdb reanalysed the multiplex PCR reads using MiXCR and keeps one entry per CDR3 protein. Of 300,000 to 400,000 distinct CDR3 sequences listed, 15% to 20% are singletons. The specimen sequenced was blood. The origin of the receptors is a woman in her forties or fifties with Graves' hyperthyroidism.

This clonotype was found many times. The chain employs TRBV12-5 and TRBJ1-2, with D tentatively TRBD1 (6 bases). This CDR3 region has 16 residues. Trimming shortened V by 4 bases and J by 4 bases, and 19 bases separated the two germline ends. Germline CDR1 LGHNT, CDR2 FRNRAP. Here the CDR3 DNA reads TGTGCTAGTGGTTCTTCCGAGGGGGGGCCCATCTATGGCTACACCTTC. The encoded protein is CASGSSEGGPIYGYTF.

There are a few counts of this clonotype. This rearrangement joins TRBV5-4 to TRBJ2-5; possibly TRBD1 for D (5 bases). The CDR3 length is 15 residues. Germline lookup yields CDR1 SGHNT and CDR2 YYREEE (reference sequence). V lost 2 bases and J 5 bases, leaving 16 bases between the germline ends. CDR3 DNA sequence: TGTGCCAGCAGCTTAGCGAACTCACCAGGGGAGACCCAGTACTTC. Translation gives CASSLANSPGETQYF.

This clonotype has ten or more counts. This rearrangement joins TRBV2 to TRBJ1-2, with a tentative D call TRBD1 (5 bases). V was cut by 2 bases and J by 5 bases, with 6 bases left in between. Germline assignment: CDR1 SNHLY and CDR2 FYNNEI. This CDR3 comprises 12 residues. As DNA, the CDR3 is TGTGCCAGCAGTGAACGGGGGTATGGCTACACCTTC. Encoded protein: CASSERGYGYTF. The variable domain in full, completed from reference TRBV2 and TRBJ1-2, reads EPEVTQTPSHQVTQMGQEVILRCVPISNHLYFYWYRQILGQKVEFLVSFYNNEISEKSEIFDDQFSVERPDGSNFTLKIRSTKLEDSAMYFCASSERGYGYTFGSGTRLTVV.

V and J are TRBV5-8 and TRBJ1-3; D may be TRBD1 (6 bases). Germline-derived CDR1 and CDR2 are SGHTS and YDEGEE. Deletions cut 4 bases from V and 2 bases from J, with 13 bases between. The CDR3 has 15 amino acids. CDR3 nucleotides: TGTGCCAGCAGCACATCAGGGGCTACTGGAAACACCATATATTTT. Residues: CASSTSGATGNTIYF.

The chain couples TRBV7-9 to TRBJ1-4; D is undetermined. CDR3 length: 12 residues. The germline V and J ends were trimmed by 6 bases and 7 bases, with 9 bases remaining between them. Germline CDR1 reads SEHNR; CDR2 reads FQNEAQ (reference sequence). The CDR3 spells CASSSLGEKLFF. The CDR3 nucleotides read TGTGCCAGCAGTTCGCTAGGTGAAAAACTGTTTTTT.

The chain has TRBV7-8 and TRBJ2-2, with a tentative D call TRBD1 (5 bases). Between the trimmed V and J ends, which lost 4 bases and 0 bases, there was a span of 15 bases. Germline CDR1 is SGHVS and CDR2 is FQNEAQ. This CDR3 contains 17 residues. The chain's CDR3 is CASSSPPGIPNTGELFF. CDR3 nucleotide sequence: TGTGCCAGCAGCTCCCCCCCAGGGATCCCGAACACCGGGGAGCTGTTTTTT.